This TCR beta chain was identified during a study of T cell responses to AZD1222 COVID-19 vaccine. Study-level points and caveats: In a largely white British group with more females than males, clonal diversity was possibly underestimated. No day 14 peak samples; only post-peak repertoires were characterized.

With regard to this clone: Its matching antigen is unknown.

TCRdb's table, derived via immunoSEQ multiplex PCR, lists solely in-frame clones and lacks some. The sample consists of fewer than 200,000 clones, around 94% of them appearing once. The CDR3 covers 16 residues. Germline values: CDR1 KGHSH, CDR2 LQKENI. Trimming cost V 3 bases and J 0 bases; bases outside gene matches: 2. Second-dose recipients at about 4 or about 12 weeks were treated as one pooled group. The receptor was isolated from an adult who received the AZD1222 COVID-19 vaccine. The chain is built from TRBV18 and TRBJ2-1; the match to TRBD2 covers 10 bases. The starting material was peripheral blood, obtained 28 days after the second AZD1222 dose. CDR3 in DNA: TGTGCCAGCTCACCTCGGACTAGCGGCTCCTACAATGAGCAGTTCTTC. Protein sequence: CASSPRTSGSYNEQFF.